This TCR beta chain originates from a study of cytomegalovirus exposure and HLA in healthy donors. Study-level findings and limits: A link between a missense DCLRE1C variant and TCR beta V- and J-gene trimming emerged from a later analysis. TCR beta chains numbering 150 to 200 were designated cytomegalovirus-associated. Later analysis identified 15,000 to 20,000 TCR beta sequences associated with HLA alleles, using a false discovery rate threshold of 0.05. In a later analysis, HLA-associated TCR beta chains were more clonally expanded than equally common others.

The PCR ran on 60 Vbeta and 13 Jbeta primers. Produced via immunoSEQ multiplex PCR; TCRdb's table is partial and in-frame only. This table has some 120,000 clones, under 90% appearing once. This CDR3 spans 14 amino acids. Germline V gives CDR1 SGDLS, CDR2 YYNGEE. Germline trimming cut 9 bases from V and 3 bases from J; bases unmatched to any gene: 6. Concerning this clone: Its antigen is undetermined.

This TCR was sampled from a woman in her forties in good health and CMV-seropositive. J is TRBJ2-2 and V is TRBV9; 9 bases agree with TRBD1. The sample taken for sequencing was PBMCs. CDR3 amino acids: CATHRGPDTGELFF. CDR3 sequence (DNA): TGTGCCACGCACAGGGGGCCGGACACCGGGGAGCTGTTTTTT.